These T cell receptor beta chains were read from a single sample in a study of shared clonotypes between healthy human individuals. Some clones are missing from TCRdb's copy, which holds only in-frame ones; the method was immunoSEQ multiplex PCR. The sample consists of about 1.1 million clones, around 82% of them appearing once. Sample: memory CD4+ T cells from PBMCs. The receptors here all came from a man aged 18 to 29 in good health. Some clones in this sample may be carry-over from other donors' samples. Each CDR3 is given with its conserved first and last residue. Each record gives: V gene, clone size, CDR3 protein. Clone size is shown for a subset of rows, as once, few, many or a class of expanded clone.

>TRBV6-6|NA
CASLGSGNTIYF
>TRBV18|NA
CASSPTRYNEQFF
>TRBV7-2|few
CASSLGFGTDTQYF
>TRBV28|NA
CASSYKQGRETQYF
>TRBV4-1|NA
CASSPSRGAGELFF
>TRBV7-9|NA
CASSFTGKGAEAFF
>TRBV5-4|NA
CASSLEGRGYNEQFF
>TRBV4-1|NA
CASSQDWSSRYNEQFF
>TRBV7-6|NA
CASSSSDRGGYGYTF
>TRBV5-1|NA
CASSAGLSSYGYTF
>TRBV28|NA
CASWGQGAGNEKLFF
>TRBV27|NA
CASSLRWGYGYTF
>TRBV5-3|NA
CARSTIWGPHISYEQYF
>TRBV28|NA
CASSFSPGRSKNIQYF
>TRBV4-2|many
CASSHSSGGYEQYF
>TRBV9|NA
CASSGAGGHRAEQFF
>TRBV6-6|NA
CASSYTGGQSYEQYF
>TRBV29-1|NA
CSVEGSVQETQYF
>TRBV7-9|NA
CASSLEAPQKYF
>TRBV9|NA
CASSVVTGTDTQYF
>TRBV4-1|NA
CASSHYRDSGLIGEKLFF
>TRBV15|NA
CATSRGSDRGDYGYTF
>TRBV5-1|NA
CASSLISGSYNEQFF
>TRBV10-3|NA
CAISESPRVGYTF